This TCR beta chain was identified in a study of T cell responses to AZD1222 COVID-19 vaccine (dated by TCRdb to the early 2020s). With respect to the entire study: AZD1222 recipients with second doses at about 4 weeks or about 12 weeks were pooled, because spike-specific TCR depth and breadth did not differ between schedules. Trial participants were enrolled by age into 18-55, 56-69 and 70-plus year subgroups, with roughly 150, 30 and 60 TCR-sequenced participants respectively. A total of under 250 trial participants underwent TCR sequencing, of whom 200 to 220 had received two doses of AZD1222 and roughly 26 had received two doses of the MenACWY control vaccine. Overall study outcomes, separate from this receptor: Participants were mostly white British, with more females than males. The authors suggested clonal diversity may have been underestimated. Conclusions about previously exposed vaccinees are limited because only five to seven AZD1222 recipients were SARS-CoV-2 seropositive at baseline. In the small 56-69-year group, the increase in depth fell short of significance, most likely because of low power. After two AZD1222 doses, both the breadth and the depth of spike-specific TCRs were significantly higher than at day 0 and than in MenACWY recipients. Reportedly, almost half of the unique spike-specific TCRs recognized epitopes lying outside the regions that are mutated in the B.1.351 and B.1.1.7 variants. Because no samples from the day 14 peak response were available, repertoires could be characterized only after the peak T cell response. Vaccine-associated CD4 TCRs spanned the whole spike protein, with dominant responses in regions 160-218 and 743-854.

The CDR3 regions of human TCRbeta chains were subjected to immunosequencing. On the authors' methods: TCRs in the repertoires were compared against a reference library of SARS-CoV-2-specific TCRs that had been generated with the MIRA antigen-specificity platform. Breadth meant the fraction of unique TCRs that were SARS-CoV-2-associated, whereas depth meant the fraction of total T cells that were SARS-CoV-2-associated. Each spike-specific TCR was assigned to its reactive spike region and to a CD4 or CD8 class using the MIRA data. Log10-transformed breadth and depth values were compared by one-way ANOVA with Sidak's multiple comparisons tests. Imported from immuneACCESS, the table was reduced by TCRdb to in-frame sequences with V and J called. These copies leave out some clones; in studies compared against another copy, an unresolved V gene accounts for under half, and the cause of the remainder is not known. V, J and clone size derive from that table, while D and trimming were established from the DNA sequence. The sample contains more than 150,000 clones, 80% to 90% of them found a single time. Together, the top ten hold around 0.5% of the sample.

On this clone: Its antigen target is currently unknown. Per-base quality was not reported, and no clone a single base away is much larger than it.

The CDR3 has 14 amino acids, counting the end cysteine and phenylalanine. Only CDR3 DNA is held: 42 bases, read in frame from base 1. The germline V gene sets CDR1 to SGDLS and CDR2 to YYNGEE. The germline V and J ends show losses of 3 bases and 1 base respectively, and no gene match explains 2 bases of the junction. Read against the paper, the sample's time point label means: baseline before first vaccination. Vaccinee samples were obtained from the UK trials COV001 and COV002, which included a single-blind randomized controlled phase 2/3 trial of AZD1222 (ChAdOx1 nCoV-19) in healthy adults. For TCRbeta chain sequencing, PBMC samples were collected from trial participants at day 0 and at day 28 after the second dose.

This sequence was found in an adult in good health. Recombination linked TRBV9 to TRBJ2-3; 7 central bases correspond to TRBD2. The input for sequencing was peripheral blood, taken on day 0 of AZD1222 vaccination. CDR3 loop: CASSGGGGTDTQYF. The bases are TGTGCCAGCAGCGGGGGAGGGGGCACAGATACGCAGTATTTT.